This T cell receptor beta chain was documented in a study of T-cell memory formation after mild COVID-19. Looking at the study overall: Among the donors, TCR clusters were largely specific to each donor. Overall study findings and caveats: The appearance of some responding clones in pre-infection memory suggested that cross-reactive memory joined.

Using its own MiXCR run on the 5' RACE reads, TCRdb lists one record per CDR3 protein. Of about 410,000 distinct CDR3 sequences detected, about 25% appear once; the ten largest clones hold roughly 13%. Worth noting for this clonotype: Its antigen is as yet unknown.

The CDR3 has 17 amino acids. CDR1 is SGDLS and CDR2 is YYNGEE in the germline V gene. With V trimmed by 4 bases and J by 3 bases, 10 bases remained unmatched. Sequencing was done on a sample of PBMCs or a T cell subset sorted from them (not recorded which). This chain links TRBV9 with TRBJ2-3; 11 bases are a match to TRBD2. The TCR was taken from an adult woman who had mild COVID-19 (a few samples of this study predate the infection). Cell type and time point are not known. CDR3 sequence: CASSHPSGLAATDTQYF. Written as DNA, the CDR3 is TGTGCCAGCAGCCACCCCTCGGGACTAGCGGCGACAGATACGCAGTATTTT. The full variable domain, completed using reference TRBV9 and TRBJ2-3, is DSGVTQTPKHLITATGQRVTLRCSPRSGDLSVYWYQQSLDQGLQFLIQYYNGEERAKGNILERFSAQQFPDLHSELNLSSLELGDSALYFCASSHPSGLAATDTQYFGPGTRLTVL.